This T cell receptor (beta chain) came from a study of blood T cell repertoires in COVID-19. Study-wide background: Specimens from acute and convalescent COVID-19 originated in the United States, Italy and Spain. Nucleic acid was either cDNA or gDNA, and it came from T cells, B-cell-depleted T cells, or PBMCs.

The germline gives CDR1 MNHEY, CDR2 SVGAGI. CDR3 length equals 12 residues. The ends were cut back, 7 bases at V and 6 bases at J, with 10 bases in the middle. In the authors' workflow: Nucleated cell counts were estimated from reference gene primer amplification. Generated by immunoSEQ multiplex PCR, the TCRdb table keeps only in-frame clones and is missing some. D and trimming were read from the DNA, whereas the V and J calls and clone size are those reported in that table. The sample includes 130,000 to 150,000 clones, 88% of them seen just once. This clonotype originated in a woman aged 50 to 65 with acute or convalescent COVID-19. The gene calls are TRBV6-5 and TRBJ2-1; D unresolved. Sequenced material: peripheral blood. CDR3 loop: CASKNRGNEQFF. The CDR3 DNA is TGTGCCAGCAAGAACCGAGGCAATGAGCAGTTCTTC.